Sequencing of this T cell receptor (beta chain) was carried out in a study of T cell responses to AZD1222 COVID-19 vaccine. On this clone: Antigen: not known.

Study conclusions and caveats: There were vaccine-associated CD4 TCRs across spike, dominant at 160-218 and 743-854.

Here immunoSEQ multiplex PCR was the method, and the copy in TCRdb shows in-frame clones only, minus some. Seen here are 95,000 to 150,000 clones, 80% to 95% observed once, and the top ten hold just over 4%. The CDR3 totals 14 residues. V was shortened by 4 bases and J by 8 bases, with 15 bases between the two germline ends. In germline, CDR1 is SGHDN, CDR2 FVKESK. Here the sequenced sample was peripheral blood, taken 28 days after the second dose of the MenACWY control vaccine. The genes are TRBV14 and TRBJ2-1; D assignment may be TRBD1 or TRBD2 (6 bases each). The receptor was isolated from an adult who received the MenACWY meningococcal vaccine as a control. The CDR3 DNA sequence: TGTGCCAGCAGCCCCCTCGGGGGCCCCGATGAGCAGTTCTTC. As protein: CASSPLGGPDEQFF.